The rows below give T cell receptor beta chains drawn from one sample of a study of blood T cell repertoires in COVID-19. TCRdb's copy holds only in-frame clones and misses some; the assay was immunoSEQ multiplex PCR. The profile shows around 57,000 clones, approximately 90% of them singletons. Input material: peripheral blood. These receptor sequences come from a human donor with active COVID-19. The donor label of this sample is uncertain. CDR3s include the opening cysteine and the closing phenylalanine or tryptophan. Each record gives: J gene, clone size, D gene, V gene, CDR3 DNA, CDR3 protein. A D gene is named only where the DNA matches it firmly. Expanded clones are given a class, and other clones once, few, many or no size at all.

J gene: TRBJ1-1
clone size: -
D gene: TRBD1
V gene: TRBV19
CDR3 DNA: TGTGCCAGTACCCTCAAGGACAGGGCAGGAAACACTGAAGCTTTCTTT
CDR3 protein: CASTLKDRAGNTEAFF

J gene: TRBJ2-7
clone size: -
D gene: TRBD2
V gene: TRBV10-1
CDR3 DNA: TGCGCCAGCAGTATTAGCGGGGGGCCCGACGAGCAGTACTTC
CDR3 protein: CASSISGGPDEQYF

J gene: TRBJ2-1
clone size: -
D gene: TRBD2
V gene: TRBV3-1/TRBV3-2
CDR3 DNA: TGTGCCAGCAGCCGTAGCGGGGGGGTCTGGAATGAGCAGTTCTTC
CDR3 protein: CASSRSGGVWNEQFF

J gene: TRBJ1-1
clone size: -
D gene: -
V gene: TRBV10-3
CDR3 DNA: TGTGCCATCAGTGAACCAGGGAACATGAACACTGAAGCTTTCTTT
CDR3 protein: CAISEPGNMNTEAFF

J gene: TRBJ2-2
clone size: -
D gene: TRBD2
V gene: TRBV5-4
CDR3 DNA: TGTGCCAGCAGCCGGGGGGTCACGAACACCGGGGAGCTGTTTTTT
CDR3 protein: CASSRGVTNTGELFF

J gene: TRBJ2-5
clone size: -
D gene: TRBD2
V gene: TRBV5-4
CDR3 DNA: TGTGCCAGCAGGGTGGGAGGGAGTGTGAGAAAGACCCAGTACTTC
CDR3 protein: CASRVGGSVRKTQYF

J gene: TRBJ2-1
clone size: -
D gene: TRBD2
V gene: TRBV6-2/TRBV6-3
CDR3 DNA: TGTGCCAGCAGCGGAGGACTAGCCCCCTACAATGAGCAGTTCTTC
CDR3 protein: CASSGGLAPYNEQFF

J gene: TRBJ2-2
clone size: once
D gene: -
V gene: TRBV10-1
CDR3 DNA: TGCGCCTTACACACCTCTTTCAGGGAGCTGTTTTTT
CDR3 protein: CALHTSFRELFF

J gene: TRBJ2-5
clone size: -
D gene: TRBD2
V gene: TRBV4-1
CDR3 DNA: TGCGCCAGCAGCCCGCCACTCGGGACTAGCGGGATGGAGACCCAGTACTTC
CDR3 protein: CASSPPLGTSGMETQYF

J gene: TRBJ2-7
clone size: -
D gene: TRBD2
V gene: TRBV7-2
CDR3 DNA: TGTGCCAGCAGCTTACCCGGACTAGCGGTCGGAGGGCAGTACTTC
CDR3 protein: CASSLPGLAVGGQYF

J gene: TRBJ1-2
clone size: once
D gene: -
V gene: TRBV6-5
CDR3 DNA: TGTGCCAGCAGTTACTCGACGCGGGGGAGCCTCTATGGCTACACCTTC
CDR3 protein: CASSYSTRGSLYGYTF

J gene: TRBJ2-1
clone size: -
D gene: -
V gene: TRBV4-1
CDR3 DNA: TGCGCCAGCAGCCAAGTCGAGCGGGCCTACAATGAGCAGTTCTTC
CDR3 protein: CASSQVERAYNEQFF

J gene: TRBJ1-1
clone size: -
D gene: -
V gene: TRBV6-5
CDR3 DNA: TGTGCCAGCAGTTACTCGACTGGCCCGCGAACAGGATTAACTTTCTTT
CDR3 protein: CASSYSTGPRTGLTFF

J gene: TRBJ2-2
clone size: -
D gene: -
V gene: TRBV11-3
CDR3 DNA: TGTGCCAGCAGCCCCCGGGGGTTGGACGGGGAGCTGTTTTTT
CDR3 protein: CASSPRGLDGELFF

J gene: TRBJ1-2
clone size: -
D gene: -
V gene: TRBV3-1/TRBV3-2
CDR3 DNA: TGTGCCAGCAGCCAAGAGACCAGGTCTCCCTATGGCTACACCTTC
CDR3 protein: CASSQETRSPYGYTF